Listed below are T cell receptor beta chains from one sample, sequenced in a study. In TCRdb, the RT-PCR reads were re-called with MiXCR into one record per CDR3 protein. The sample includes hundreds of thousands of distinct CDR3 sequences, 13% to 15% of them seen just once. The specimen sequenced was memory CD4+ T cells from blood. The receptor set was obtained from a female donor in good health, serving as a healthy control. Both conserved end residues are part of each CDR3. D genes are given only for firm matches. Size values are once, few and many counts, or a class for expanded clones, and some rows have none.

J	D	V	size	CDR3	DNA
TRBJ1-1	TRBD1	TRBV24-1	few	CATSDSGQGYTEAFF	TGTGCCACCAGTGATTCCGGACAGGGGTACACTGAAGCTTTCTTT
TRBJ2-7	TRBD1	TRBV4-3	many	CASSQARRDSPREQYF	TGCGCCAGCAGCCAAGCCCGCCGGGACAGCCCCCGCGAGCAGTACTTC
TRBJ2-2	.	TRBV5-1	once	CASSSETNTGELFF	TGCGCCAGCAGCTCCGAAACAAACACCGGGGAGCTGTTTTTT
TRBJ1-1	TRBD1	TRBV7-9	.	CASSFFPTGLNTEAFF	TGTGCCAGCAGCTTTTTTCCGACAGGGTTGAACACTGAAGCTTTCTTT
TRBJ2-1	.	TRBV5-1	few	CASNRGLGNEQFF	TGCGCCTCTAATCGGGGCTTGGGTAATGAGCAGTTCTTC
TRBJ1-5	.	TRBV4-2	.	CASSQDPRWGIRNQPQHF	TGTGCCAGCAGCCAAGATCCGCGTTGGGGGATACGTAATCAGCCCCAGCATTTT
TRBJ2-3	.	TRBV7-2	few	CASSPPAGGPSTDTQYF	TGTGCCAGCAGCCCCCCCGCAGGCGGACCTAGCACAGATACGCAGTATTTT
TRBJ2-7	TRBD2	TRBV9	.	CASSVRAGAPYEQYF	TGTGCCAGCAGCGTCCGAGCGGGAGCCCCCTACGAGCAGTACTTC
TRBJ2-5	TRBD1	TRBV5-6	.	CASSWGQVYQETQYF	TGTGCCAGCAGCTGGGGACAGGTCTACCAAGAGACCCAGTACTTC
TRBJ1-3	TRBD1	TRBV7-2	few	CASSPTMTGENTIYF	TGTGCCAGCAGTCCCACCATGACAGGGGAAAACACCATATATTTT
TRBJ1-6	TRBD1	TRBV7-6	.	CASRPSDREASPLHF	TGTGCCAGCAGACCTTCGGACAGGGAGGCCTCACCCCTCCACTTT
TRBJ1-5	.	TRBV7-8	many	CASSLAGPQHF	TGTGCCAGCAGCTTAGCCGGGCCCCAGCATTTT
TRBJ1-1	.	TRBV6-2/TRBV6-3	few	CASSYSLTEAFF	TGTGCCAGCAGTTACTCCCTCACTGAAGCTTTCTTT
TRBJ1-2	TRBD1	TRBV4-3	many	CASSQATGGFYGYTF	TGCGCCAGCAGCCAAGCAACAGGGGGCTTCTATGGCTACACCTTC
TRBJ2-3	.	TRBV5-1	few	CASSSTSRGHTDTQYF	TGCGCCAGCAGCTCAACCTCTAGGGGACACACAGATACGCAGTATTTT
TRBJ1-4	.	TRBV6-5	few	CASSYSRWGKEKLFF	TGTGCCAGCAGTTACTCGAGGTGGGGAAAGGAAAAACTGTTTTTT
TRBJ2-7	TRBD1	TRBV20-1	few	CSAISGGVYSDEQYF	TGCAGTGCTATATCAGGGGGCGTCTACTCGGACGAGCAGTACTTC
TRBJ1-2	TRBD1	TRBV6-1	few	CASRTLPGQGYSYTF	TGTGCCAGCAGGACATTACCGGGACAGGGTTACAGCTACACCTTC
TRBJ1-4	.	TRBV5-1	many	CASSPDGNGEKLFF	TGCGCCAGCAGCCCGGACGGAAACGGCGAAAAACTGTTTTTT
TRBJ2-3	.	TRBV20-1	.	CSAPRDTGSTDTQYF	TGCAGTGCTCCACGGGACACTGGTTCCACAGATACGCAGTATTTT
TRBJ1-3	.	TRBV3-1	few	CASSQAAVGPGNTIYF	TGTGCCAGCAGCCAAGCCGCCGTGGGTCCTGGAAACACCATATATTTT
TRBJ2-1	TRBD2	TRBV20-1	few	CSALAGLGYNEQFF	TGCAGTGCTTTAGCGGGACTGGGCTACAATGAGCAGTTCTTC
TRBJ2-7	.	TRBV20-1	many	CSARDQGVNYEQYF	TGCAGTGCTAGAGATCAGGGAGTTAACTACGAGCAGTACTTC
TRBJ2-1	.	TRBV12-3/TRBV12-4	many	CASSLRLINEQFF	TGTGCCAGCAGTTTAAGGCTAATCAATGAGCAGTTCTTC
TRBJ1-4	.	TRBV5-1	.	CASSLWAGSEKLFF	TGCGCCAGCAGCTTGTGGGCAGGGAGTGAAAAACTGTTTTTT
TRBJ2-3	.	TRBV6-5	many	CASTRRVGVTGEQYF	TGTGCCAGCACCCGAAGGGTCGGGGTGACTGGGGAGCAGTATTTT
TRBJ2-7	TRBD2	TRBV20-1	many	CSAVTSGRAYEQYF	TGCAGTGCCGTTACTAGCGGGAGAGCCTACGAGCAGTACTTC
TRBJ2-4	.	TRBV12-3/TRBV12-4	.	CASSRRTGGGWGNIQYF	TGTGCCAGCAGTCGACGGACGGGCGGCGGGTGGGGAAACATTCAGTACTTC
TRBJ1-5	.	TRBV9	many	CASSPSVGPGPQHF	TGTGCCAGCAGTCCCTCGGTGGGACCAGGGCCCCAGCATTTT
TRBJ2-7	TRBD2	TRBV5-1	.	CASSRGLAGDKQYF	TGCGCCAGCAGCCGTGGACTAGCGGGAGACAAGCAGTACTTC
TRBJ1-5	TRBD1	TRBV6-4	.	CASSDPDRPGQPQHF	TGTGCCAGCAGTGACCCGGACAGGCCGGGTCAGCCCCAGCATTTT
TRBJ1-6	TRBD1	TRBV20-1	.	CSAAGQGGDSPLHF	TGCAGTGCTGCCGGACAGGGGGGAGATTCACCCCTCCACTTT
TRBJ2-6	.	TRBV7-9	few	CASSPLTNSGANVLTF	TGTGCCAGCAGCCCACTCACGAACTCTGGGGCCAACGTCCTGACTTTC
TRBJ2-2	.	TRBV20-1	.	CSASRGRTLTGELFF	TGCAGTGCTAGTAGGGGTCGAACCCTCACCGGGGAGCTGTTTTTT
TRBJ2-7	TRBD1	TRBV10-1	many	CASSDPGTGVDEQYF	TGCGCCAGCAGTGATCCCGGGACAGGGGTGGACGAGCAGTACTTC
TRBJ1-3	.	TRBV12-3/TRBV12-4	.	CASRQTESGNTIYF	TGTGCCAGCAGACAGACTGAGTCCGGAAACACCATATATTTT
TRBJ2-1	.	TRBV11-1	.	CASSPASTGLNEQFF	TGTGCCAGCAGCCCAGCCTCGACTGGACTCAATGAGCAGTTCTTC
TRBJ1-4	.	TRBV27	many	CASRRKEGSTGEKLFF	TGTGCCAGCAGAAGAAAAGAAGGGTCCACAGGCGAAAAACTGTTTTTT
TRBJ1-4	TRBD1	TRBV6-6	.	CASGDRAGEKLFF	TGTGCCAGCGGGGACAGGGCTGGTGAAAAACTGTTTTTT
TRBJ2-3	TRBD2	TRBV7-3	few	CASSPYGTSGGGFTDTQYF	TGTGCCAGCAGCCCATACGGGACTAGCGGGGGGGGATTCACAGATACGCAGTATTTT
TRBJ2-3	.	TRBV20-1	few	CSAILGGTDTQYF	TGCAGTGCGATACTGGGCGGCACAGATACGCAGTATTTT
TRBJ1-5	.	TRBV24-1	.	CATSDLHGGNQPQHF	TGTGCCACCAGTGATTTGCACGGAGGGAATCAGCCCCAGCATTTT
TRBJ2-7	TRBD2	TRBV7-9	.	CASSLATPSLAGDSYEQYF	TGTGCCAGCAGCTTAGCAACCCCTTCCCTAGCGGGAGATTCCTACGAGCAGTACTTC
TRBJ1-1	.	TRBV18	.	CASSPRGFPEAFF	TGTGCCAGCTCACCAAGGGGATTTCCTGAAGCTTTCTTT
TRBJ1-1	.	TRBV5-1	.	CASSLASANTEAFF	TGCGCCAGCAGCTTGGCCTCAGCGAACACTGAAGCTTTCTTT
TRBJ1-4	.	TRBV6-2/TRBV6-3	.	CASSATRTASGLFF	TGTGCCAGCAGCGCCACCCGGACAGCGAGCGGACTGTTTTTT
TRBJ2-5	TRBD1	TRBV6-5	many	CASSYRTGQETQYF	TGTGCCAGCAGTTACAGGACAGGACAAGAGACCCAGTACTTC
TRBJ1-4	.	TRBV7-2	many	CASSFKQGSNEKLFF	TGTGCCAGCAGCTTTAAACAGGGATCTAATGAAAAACTGTTTTTT
TRBJ2-3	.	TRBV6-1	.	CASRRGVTGVTDTQYF	TGTGCCAGCAGGAGAGGTGTGACGGGAGTCACAGATACGCAGTATTTT
TRBJ2-1	.	TRBV11-2	.	CASSPSGIEQFF	TGTGCCAGCAGCCCAAGCGGTATCGAGCAGTTCTTC
TRBJ2-5	.	TRBV5-1	once	CASSSQIGGQETQYF	TGCGCCAGCAGCTCCCAGATAGGGGGCCAAGAGACCCAGTACTTC
TRBJ2-7	.	TRBV28	.	CASSSRPGLGAYEQYF	TGTGCCAGCAGTTCCCGGCCGGGACTGGGGGCCTACGAGCAGTACTTC
TRBJ2-5	TRBD2	TRBV20-1	.	CSARGGTSGDQETQYF	TGCAGTGCTAGGGGGGGGACTAGCGGGGACCAAGAGACCCAGTACTTC
TRBJ2-6	TRBD1	TRBV28	.	CASSSQGALGGANVLTF	TGTGCCAGCAGTTCTCAGGGGGCGCTTGGAGGGGCCAACGTCCTGACTTTC
TRBJ1-4	TRBD1	TRBV20-1	few	CSASREGGRFEKLFF	TGCAGTGCTAGTAGGGAAGGGGGCCGATTTGAAAAACTGTTTTTT